A single sample is the source of the 8 T cell receptor beta chains below, sequenced in a study of response to subunit inactivated influenza vaccine. One entry per CDR3 protein results from TCRdb running MiXCR on the RT-PCR reads. This sample has about half a million distinct CDR3 sequences; roughly 11% occur once, and the top ten carry more than 10%. This sample comprised PBMCs from blood, obtained 40 to 50 days after vaccination. The receptors derive from a man in his forties or fifties who received an inactivated influenza vaccine.

Only a few counts were recorded for this clonotype. The chain employs TRBV4-3 and TRBJ1-2, with no clear D. The CDR3 covers 12 residues. Trimming pared 8 bases from V and 5 bases from J, leaving 12 bases between. Germline CDR1 reads LGHNA; CDR2 reads YSLEER. CDR3 amino acids: CASGNSKYGYTF. The CDR3 DNA sequence: TGCGCCAGCGGAAACAGTAAATATGGCTACACCTTC.

The chain uses TRBV14 and TRBJ2-3; no firm D call. Germline values: CDR1 SGHDN, CDR2 FVKESK. The CDR3 length is 13 residues. V was pared by 3 bases and J by 4 bases, with 8 bases between. This CDR3 reads CASSHLRADTQYF. DNA for the CDR3: TGTGCCAGCAGCCACCTTCGGGCAGATACGCAGTATTTT.

This clonotype has only a few counts. The chain employs TRBV28 and TRBJ2-1, with D hard to call. In germline, CDR1 is MDHEN, CDR2 SYDVKM. Trimming stripped 3 bases from V and 5 bases from J, with 11 bases between. This CDR3 is built from 14 residues. The CDR3 sequence is CASSFWVKDNEQFF. CDR3 DNA sequence: TGTGCCAGCAGTTTCTGGGTAAAGGACAATGAGCAGTTCTTC.

This clonotype appeared a few times. The J gene is TRBJ2-2, the V gene TRBV28; TRBD1 aligns across 8 bases. Germline V gene sequence: CDR1 MDHEN, CDR2 SYDVKM. The V and J ends lost 6 bases and 8 bases, in that order; junction bases with no gene match: 11. This CDR3 is built from 15 residues. The CDR3 region has the DNA TGTGCCAGCAGAACCGGGACAGGCACCTTAGGGGAGCTGTTTTTT. Its protein is CASRTGTGTLGELFF.

The rearrangement joins TRBV20-1 to TRBJ2-3; 9 positions agree with TRBD2. CDR3 size: 16 residues. V was clipped by 6 bases and J by 3 bases; unmatched bases: 13. CDR1 and CDR2 (germline): DFQATT, SNEGSKA (reference sequence). CDR3 region: CSAPRRASGVTDTQYF. The CDR3 coding sequence is TGCAGTGCCCCGAGGCGGGCTAGCGGGGTGACAGATACGCAGTATTTT.

The V call is TRBV4-3, the J call TRBJ2-2; 9 positions match TRBD2. The trim removed 0 bases at V and 5 bases at J, leaving 7 bases unmatched. This CDR3 region has 17 residues. Germline loops: CDR1 LGHNA, CDR2 YSLEER. The DNA of the CDR3 is TGCGCCAGCAGCCAAGAGTTGTTAGCGGGAGTTACCGGGGAGCTGTTTTTT. Residues: CASSQELLAGVTGELFF.

This clonotype turned up a few times. V gene TRBV6-1 combines with J gene TRBJ1-5, with a tentative D call TRBD1 (6 bases). Trimming took 6 bases from V and 6 from J, leaving 15 bases between them. The germline V gene has CDR1 MNHNS and CDR2 SASEGT. This CDR3 contains 14 residues. The CDR3 nucleotides are TGTGCCAGCAGCCCTAGGGGGGGACCTCAGCCCCAGCATTTT. It is translated as CASSPRGGPQPQHF.

This clonotype was detected ten times or more. The gene calls are TRBV20-1 and TRBJ2-2; D remains unclear. There are 12 residues in the CDR3. V was clipped by 0 bases and J by 5 bases, with 4 bases between them. Germline loops: CDR1 DFQATT, CDR2 SNEGSKA (reference sequence). The CDR3, as DNA: TGCAGTGCTAGAGAGGGGACCGGGGAGCTGTTTTTT. Translated: CSAREGTGELFF.